The 14 T cell receptor beta chains presented below share a single source sample, sequenced in a study of spatial heterogeneity in lung cancer. Via MiXCR, TCRdb re-called the 5' RACE reads, giving one row per CDR3 protein. The sample shows tens of thousands of distinct CDR3 sequences, approximately 12% of them seen only once. Stated time point: sample taken at primary tumor resection. TCRs were sequenced from unsorted whole RNA of tumor, nontumor lung or PBMC. The sample was PBMCs, taken at surgery. These receptors came from a male donor with early-stage non-small cell lung cancer.

This sequence joins TRBV7-9 and TRBJ2-5; D remains unclear. CDR3 length equals 10 residues. V was trimmed by 5 bases and J by 4 bases, leaving 2 bases between them. Germline values: CDR1 SEHNR, CDR2 FQNEAQ (reference sequence). The CDR3 sequence: CASSRETQYF. Here the CDR3 DNA reads TGTGCCAGCAGCCGAGAGACCCAGTACTTC.

The genes are TRBV21-1 and TRBJ1-1; the DNA was not used to check the table's D call, TRBD1. TRBV21-1 constitutes a pseudogene. This CDR3 spans 17 amino acids. CDR3 nucleotide sequence: TGTGCCATTCCCAGGGGGGGACAGGGAAGGGTGAACACTGAAGCTTTCTTT. Its translation: CAIPRGGQGRVNTEAFF.

This clonotype was recorded at least ten times. The chain couples TRBV6-5 to TRBJ2-1, with 12 positions matching TRBD2. V lost 4 bases, J lost 4 bases, and 8 bases stayed unmatched. The CDR3 has 17 amino acids. Germline CDR1 is MNHEY and CDR2 is SVGAGI. CDR3 bases: TGTGCCAGCAGTTCCCGAGGACTAGCGGGGATTTACAATGAGCAGTTCTTC. This translates into CASSSRGLAGIYNEQFF.

V usage is TRBV7-8 and J usage is TRBJ2-1; D possibly uses TRBD1 or TRBD2 (5 bases each). CDR1 and CDR2 (germline): SGHVS, FQNEAQ. V was shortened by 5 bases and J by 6 bases, with 29 bases between the two germline ends. The CDR3 sequence is 19 residues long. The CDR3 here is CASSPERPHGDPPRNEQFF. The CDR3 DNA is TGTGCCAGCAGCCCCGAGCGGCCCCACGGGGACCCCCCGCGCAATGAGCAGTTCTTC.

The chain couples TRBV6-2 or TRBV6-3 to TRBJ2-1; no reliable D call. Between the trimmed V and J ends, which lost 2 bases and 4 bases, there was a span of 9 bases. In germline, CDR1 is MNHEY, CDR2 SVGEGT. This CDR3 spans 14 amino acids. The CDR3 sequence: CASSYGAGYNEQFF. The CDR3 DNA reads as TGTGCCAGCAGTTACGGTGCTGGATACAATGAGCAGTTCTTC.

The chain couples TRBV20-1 to TRBJ2-7; TRBD1 aligns across 8 bases. Trimming cost V 5 bases and J 5 bases; bases outside gene matches: 11. Per germline, CDR1 DFQATT and CDR2 SNEGSKA (reference sequence). The CDR3 spans 14 residues. The CDR3 coding sequence is TGCAGTGCTCCTCAAGGACAGGGTACCCACGAGCAGTACTTC. It encodes CSAPQGQGTHEQYF.

The chain joins TRBV6-4 to TRBJ1-4, with a possible D match to TRBD1 (5 bases). There are 14 residues in the CDR3. Germline loops: CDR1 MRHNA, CDR2 SNTAGT. Trimming took 9 bases from V and 4 from J, leaving 15 bases between them. The CDR3 region is CARTTGTYNEKLFF. The CDR3 bases are TGTGCCAGAACGACCGGGACCTATAATGAAAAACTGTTTTTT.

This clonotype was counted at least ten times. This chain joins TRBV10-3 and TRBJ2-5, with D perhaps TRBD1 (6 bases). Germline CDR1 is ENHRY and CDR2 is SYGVKD. The CDR3 spans 14 residues. V was pared by 9 bases and J by 1 base, with 15 bases between. CDR3 sequence: CAISVRDTQETQYF. The CDR3 coding sequence is TGTGCCATATCAGTCCGGGACACCCAAGAGACCCAGTACTTC.

This clonotype was counted between two and nine times. The chain combines TRBV10-3 with TRBJ2-3; 7 nucleotides match TRBD2. V shed 2 bases, J shed 2 bases, and the junction held 7 bases outside the gene matches. The CDR3 is made up of 16 amino acids. CDR1 and CDR2 (germline): ENHRY, SYGVKD. CDR3 sequence reads: CAISEGKRGHTDTQYF. CDR3 coding DNA: TGTGCCATCAGTGAGGGAAAGCGGGGCCACACAGATACGCAGTATTTT.

This chain joins TRBV28 and TRBJ1-5; 7 bases are a match to TRBD1. Losses at the gene ends were 6 bases for V and 0 bases for J; bases not matched to a gene: 11. This CDR3 spans 17 amino acids. CDR1 is MDHEN, CDR2 SYDVKM, per germline. The CDR3 loop is CASSPDRRSFSNQPQHF. CDR3 nucleotide sequence: TGTGCCAGCAGCCCGGACAGGCGGAGTTTTAGCAATCAGCCCCAGCATTTT.

This clonotype was counted at least ten times. The chain combines TRBV2 with TRBJ2-7; tentatively, D is TRBD2 (5 bases). V lost 3 bases and J lost 2, with 11 bases in between. The CDR3 consists of 14 residues. Per the germline V gene, CDR1 is SNHLY and CDR2 is FYNNEI. The CDR3 region is CASSEYSATYEQYF. The CDR3 DNA is TGTGCCAGCAGTGAGTATAGCGCTACCTACGAGCAGTACTTC.

The J gene is TRBJ2-6, the V gene TRBV15; 9 nucleotides match TRBD1. V lost 1 base, J lost 0 bases, and 10 bases stayed unmatched. This CDR3 has 20 residues. Germline V lookup: CDR1 LNHNV, CDR2 YYDKDF (reference sequence). CDR3 nucleotide sequence: TGTGCCACCAGCAGAGGGTTGAGGACAGGGGCTGACTCTGGGGCCAACGTCCTGACTTTC. Protein sequence: CATSRGLRTGADSGANVLTF.

This rearrangement joins TRBV29-1 to TRBJ2-3; the match to TRBD2 covers 9 bases. This CDR3 spans 13 amino acids. Germline loops: CDR1 SQVTM, CDR2 ANQGSEA. With 8 bases clipped from V and 1 base from J, the junction kept 4 bases outside the gene matches. CDR3 in amino acids: CSIAGVGTDTQYF. DNA of the CDR3: TGCAGCATAGCGGGAGTTGGCACAGATACGCAGTATTTT.

The sample holds a few counts of this clonotype. The rearrangement uses TRBV7-2 and TRBJ1-3; 7 bases align to TRBD1. Germline V gives CDR1 SGHTA, CDR2 FQGNSA. The CDR3 is 17 residues long. J gave up 0 bases and V 7 bases, and 12 bases lay outside the gene matches. Here the CDR3 DNA reads TGTGCCAGCAAACAATCGGGACAGATCGCCTCTGGAAACACCATATATTTT. Its translation is CASKQSGQIASGNTIYF.